What follows are 21 T cell receptor beta chains derived from one specimen sequenced in a study of blood T cell repertoires in COVID-19. Generated by immunoSEQ multiplex PCR, the TCRdb table keeps only in-frame clones and is missing some. The sample records fewer than 100,000 clones, less than 90% being singletons. What was sequenced was peripheral blood. All receptors derive from a man in his sixties with acute or convalescent COVID-19.

The rearrangement uses TRBV7-9 and TRBJ2-3; TRBD2 matches at 10 bases. CDR3 length: 17 amino acids. Per germline, CDR1 SEHNR and CDR2 FQNEAQ (reference sequence). Trimming cost V 5 bases and J 5 bases; bases outside gene matches: 13. In nucleotides, the CDR3 is TGTGCCAGCAGCATAGAGGGTCTAGCGGGAGCAAAAGATACGCAGTATTTT. Its translation: CASSIEGLAGAKDTQYF.

This clone came up once. The rearrangement joins TRBV6-2 or TRBV6-3 to TRBJ1-2; a possible D gene is TRBD1 (5 bases). V was cut by 5 bases and J by 2 bases, with 9 bases left in between. The germline CDR1 and CDR2 sequences are MNHEY and SVGEGT. CDR3 length: 13 amino acids. The chain's CDR3 is CASSDSRNYGYTF. In DNA form, the CDR3 reads TGTGCCAGCAGTGACAGCCGGAACTATGGCTACACCTTC.

This clone was counted only a few times. V is TRBV28 and J is TRBJ1-2, with D perhaps matching TRBD1 (5 bases). V lost 3 bases and J lost 8, with 13 bases in between. The germline gives CDR1 MDHEN, CDR2 SYDVKM. This CDR3 comprises 13 residues. This CDR3 reads CASSFQGLGGYTF. CDR3 nucleotides: TGTGCCAGCAGTTTTCAGGGACTCGGCGGCTACACCTTC.

This chain links TRBV7-9 with TRBJ2-7; 12 nucleotides agree with TRBD1. The V gene's germline CDR1 is SEHNR and CDR2 FQNEAQ (reference sequence). The CDR3 loop spans 12 amino acids. The CDR3 sequence: CAGGQGAIEQYF. CDR3 nucleotides: TGTGCGGGGGGACAGGGGGCAATCGAGCAGTACTTC.

The chain carries TRBV5-1 and TRBJ2-7; 10 positions match TRBD2. V shed 4 bases and J 2 bases; nucleotides not matched to a gene: 9. Per germline, CDR1 SGHRS and CDR2 YFSETQ. This CDR3 has 16 amino acids. The CDR3 nucleotides are TGCGCCAGCAGCCCAGCCCCCGGGACTAGCGCCTACGAGCAGTACTTC. Translated: CASSPAPGTSAYEQYF.

V and J are TRBV5-6 and TRBJ2-5; D might be TRBD2 (7 bases). The germline gives CDR1 SGHDT, CDR2 YYEEEE. Trimming shortened V by 8 bases and J by 6 bases, and 26 bases separated the two germline ends. CDR3 length: 16 amino acids. CDR3 residues: CASYTRGASPPKTQYF. The CDR3 DNA sequence: TGTGCCAGTTATACCCGGGGGGCCTCTCCGCCCAAGACCCAGTACTTC.

This clone was recorded a few times. The rearrangement uses TRBV7-8 and TRBJ2-7; no firm D call. V was cut by 2 bases and J by 1 base, with 9 bases left in between. This CDR3 is 14 amino acids long. Per germline, CDR1 SGHVS and CDR2 FQNEAQ. The CDR3 DNA reads TGTGCCAGCAGCTTACTCACTTCTTCCTACGAGCAGTACTTC. Its translation: CASSLLTSSYEQYF.

This clone was counted once. This rearrangement joins TRBV5-1 to TRBJ2-6, with 9 positions matching TRBD1. CDR1 SGHRS and CDR2 YFSETQ come from the germline V gene. The V segment lost 4 bases and the J segment 4 bases; nucleotides outside the gene matches: 15. The CDR3 totals 19 residues. The CDR3 DNA is TGCGCCAGCAGCAGAGCTTCCGGACAGGGGCTCGGAGGGGCCAACGTCCTGACTTTC. It translates to CASSRASGQGLGGANVLTF.

The chain joins TRBV5-1 to TRBJ2-1, with 7 bases aligning to TRBD1. The length of the CDR3 is 14 residues. Trimming removed 4 bases from V and 6 bases from J; junction bases left unmatched: 7. Germline V gives CDR1 SGHRS, CDR2 YFSETQ. CDR3 protein: CASSPRQGVNEQFF. The CDR3 DNA is TGCGCCAGCAGCCCCCGACAGGGCGTCAATGAGCAGTTCTTC.

The chain uses TRBV19 and TRBJ1-5; the match to TRBD1 covers 10 bases. The CDR3 length is 18 residues. Germline V lookup: CDR1 LNHDA, CDR2 SQIVND (reference sequence). V lost 6 bases and J lost 1; bases outside the gene matches: 12. In DNA form, the CDR3 reads TGTGCCAGTAGCGCCGGACAGGGGGGAATTGGGAGCAATCAGCCCCAGCATTTT. This encodes CASSAGQGGIGSNQPQHF.

The chain combines TRBV2 with TRBJ1-1, with a possible D match to TRBD1 (5 bases). CDR1 and CDR2 from the germline V gene are SNHLY and FYNNEI. This CDR3 has 14 residues. Deletions cut 6 bases from V and 1 base from J, with 12 bases between. In nucleotides, the CDR3 is TGTGCCAGCAGCCTACAGGAAAGGAACACTGAAGCTTTCTTT. Residues: CASSLQERNTEAFF. The full variable domain, with the rest looked up from reference TRBV2 and TRBJ1-1, is EPEVTQTPSHQVTQMGQEVILRCVPISNHLYFYWYRQILGQKVEFLVSFYNNEISEKSEIFDDQFSVERPDGSNFTLKIRSTKLEDSAMYFCASSLQERNTEAFFGQGTRLTVV.

The J gene is TRBJ2-7, the V gene TRBV7-8; the match to TRBD2 covers 8 bases. V was pared by 5 bases and J by 2 bases, with 11 bases of the junction left unmatched. This CDR3 has 16 residues. Germline V gene lookup returns CDR1 SGHVS and CDR2 FQNEAQ. The CDR3 DNA follows: TGTGCCAGCAGCCCCGTATTAACTAGCGGTACCTACGAGCAGTACTTC. This sequence encodes CASSPVLTSGTYEQYF. The variable domain in full, completed from reference TRBV7-8 and TRBJ2-7, reads GAGVSQSPRYKVAKRGQDVALRCDPISGHVSLFWYQQALGQGPEFLTYFQNEAQLDKSGLPSDRFFAERPEGSVSTLKIQRTQQEDSAVYLCASSPVLTSGTYEQYFGPGTRLTVT.

This clone has a single count. The chain links TRBV11-2 to TRBJ2-6; D uncertain. V was shortened by 0 bases and J by 2 bases, with 11 bases between the two germline ends. CDR1 SGHAT and CDR2 FQNNGV come from the germline V gene. The CDR3 is 17 residues long. The CDR3 DNA is TGTGCCAGCAGCTTAGAGGGCAGCCTTACTGGGGCCAACGTCCTGACTTTC. Its protein is CASSLEGSLTGANVLTF.

V is TRBV14 and J is TRBJ2-6; unclear D gene. From germline, CDR1 is SGHDN and CDR2 FVKESK. This CDR3 comprises 16 residues. V was trimmed by 3 bases and J by 0 bases, leaving 9 bases between them. In DNA form, the CDR3 reads TGTGCCAGCAGCCACCTAGGCACCTCTGGGGCCAACGTCCTGACTTTC. It is translated as CASSHLGTSGANVLTF.

Remarks on this clone: Within the sample, other DNA sequences also encode this same CDR3. As DNA, the CDR3 is TGTGCCAGCAGTGAATCAGGGGTCTATGGCTACACCTTC. Translated, it gives CASSESGVYGYTF. The chain carries TRBV2 and TRBJ1-2; the D gene is possibly TRBD1 (6 bases). This CDR3 is built from 13 residues. V lost 2 bases, J lost 4 bases, and 8 bases lay in between. The germline V gene encodes CDR1 SNHLY and CDR2 FYNNEI.

The genes are TRBV6-4 and TRBJ2-7; TRBD1 is a possible D gene (6 bases). This CDR3 is built from 15 residues. CDR1 is MRHNA and CDR2 is SNTAGT in the germline V gene. V was trimmed by 3 bases and J by 6 bases, leaving 18 bases between them. The CDR3 reads CASSDMGAYPLEQYF. CDR3 sequence (DNA): TGTGCCAGCAGTGATATGGGGGCCTACCCTCTCGAGCAGTACTTC.

The chain couples TRBV6-5 to TRBJ2-3; possibly TRBD1 for D (8 bases). Looked up from germline, CDR1 is MNHEY and CDR2 is SVGAGI. The length of the CDR3 is 15 residues. V was cut by 6 bases and J by 2 bases, with 15 bases left in between. Here the CDR3 reads CASRQQGGDTDTQYF. The CDR3 DNA reads as TGTGCCAGCAGGCAACAGGGGGGGGACACAGATACGCAGTATTTT.

The CDR3 sequence is CASSQDRQSPHATF. CDR3 nucleotides: TGCGCCAGCAGCCAAGATCGTCAGTCCCCACACGCCACCTTC. The J gene is TRBJ1-2, the V gene TRBV4-1; D not resolved. V was trimmed by 0 bases and J by 13 bases, leaving 18 bases between them. This CDR3 contains 14 residues. The V gene's germline CDR1 is MGHRA and CDR2 YSYEKL.

The rearrangement links TRBV11-2 to TRBJ2-3; D possibly corresponds to TRBD2 (5 bases). This CDR3 has 16 amino acids. Trimming took off 1 base at V and 0 bases at J, with 11 bases between the two ends. The germline CDR1 and CDR2 sequences are SGHAT and FQNNGV. Here the CDR3 reads CASSLVSGISTDTQYF. The CDR3 bases are TGTGCCAGCAGCTTAGTTTCCGGGATAAGCACAGATACGCAGTATTTT.

V gene TRBV6-2 or TRBV6-3 combines with J gene TRBJ2-1; a possible D gene is TRBD2 (6 bases). V lost 5 bases and J 4 bases, leaving 9 bases between the germline ends. The germline V gene has CDR1 MNHEY and CDR2 SVGEGT. CDR3 length equals 13 residues. Here the CDR3 DNA reads TGTGCCAGCAGTCTAGCGAGATACAATGAGCAGTTCTTC. Its translation is CASSLARYNEQFF.

The V and J genes are TRBV30 and TRBJ1-1; D is perhaps TRBD1 (6 bases). Trimming pared 2 bases from V and 3 bases from J, leaving 10 bases between. Per the germline V gene, CDR1 is GTSNPN and CDR2 is SVGIG (reference sequence). The CDR3 has 13 residues. The CDR3 bases are TGTGCCTGGAGTAATTCAGGGGACACTGAAGCTTTCTTT. As protein: CAWSNSGDTEAFF.